Listed below are T cell receptor beta chains from one sample, sequenced in a study of blood T cell repertoires in COVID-19. Measured with immunoSEQ multiplex PCR; TCRdb has only the in-frame clones, and not every one. This table holds 240,000 or so clones, approximately 90% found once. The sequenced material came from PBMCs or T cells enriched from blood (not recorded which). All receptors come from a man aged 50 or older who had been exposed to COVID-19. CDR3s include the opening cysteine and the closing phenylalanine or tryptophan. D genes are given only for firm matches. Clone size is stated in some rows and not others, as once, few, many or a class when expanded.

j_call clone_size v_call cdr3_length d_call cdr3_nt cdr3_aa
TRBJ2-2 few TRBV3-1/TRBV3-2 12 NA TGTGCCAGCAGCCAAGGCGACGGGGAGCTGTTTTTT CASSQGDGELFF
TRBJ2-2 few TRBV7-3 13 NA TGTGCCAGCAGCCCCCTAGGCACCGGGGAGCTGTTTTTT CASSPLGTGELFF
TRBJ1-4 NA TRBV28 12 TRBD1 TGTGCCAGCAGGATACAGGGGGAAAAACTGTTTTTT CASRIQGEKLFF
TRBJ2-5 NA TRBV6-5 14 TRBD1 TGTGCCAGCAGTCAGACAGGGTTGGGGGAGACCCAGTACTTC CASSQTGLGETQYF
TRBJ1-4 NA TRBV7-2 15 TRBD1 TGTGCCAGCAGCTTATCGACAGGGGGCTGGGAAAAACTGTTTTTT CASSLSTGGWEKLFF
TRBJ1-1 NA TRBV7-3 14 NA TGTGCCAGCAGCTTATACGGTGGGAACACTGAAGCTTTCTTT CASSLYGGNTEAFF
TRBJ1-6 NA TRBV7-2 14 NA TGTGCCAGCAGCTTAGTGGGGGGTAACTCACCCCTCCACTTT CASSLVGGNSPLHF
TRBJ1-1 once TRBV5-1 13 NA TGCGCCAGCACCCCAAGGAGGGGCACTGAAGCTTTCTTT CASTPRRGTEAFF
TRBJ1-5 NA TRBV19 16 NA TGTGCCAGTAGTATAGTATTGACCAACAGTCGGCAGCCCCAGCATTTT CASSIVLTNSRQPQHF
TRBJ2-5 NA TRBV5-1 13 NA TGCGCCAGCAGCTTTACACCACAAGAGACCCAGTACTTC CASSFTPQETQYF
TRBJ2-2 NA TRBV5-4 15 TRBD2 TGTGCCAGCAGCTTTGGCGGGGGGGCCGACGGGGAGCTGTTTTTT CASSFGGGADGELFF
TRBJ1-3 NA TRBV6-5 13 TRBD1 TGTGCCAGCAGGGCAGGGGGTGGAAACACCATATATTTT CASRAGGGNTIYF
TRBJ1-6 few TRBV18 15 TRBD1 TGTGCCAGCTCAGCCCGACAGGGGGCCGAATCACCCCTCCACTTT CASSARQGAESPLHF
TRBJ2-5 once TRBV18 15 TRBD1 TGTGCCAGCTCACCACGGACAGGGGGCTCAGAGACCCAGTACTTC CASSPRTGGSETQYF
TRBJ1-1 NA TRBV19 15 NA TGTGCCAGTAGTATTTCCAAGGGGATGAACACTGAAGCTTTCTTT CASSISKGMNTEAFF
TRBJ2-2 NA TRBV5-6 15 NA TGTGCCAGCAGCCGATCAGGGTTTGCCACCGGGGAGCTGTTTTTT CASSRSGFATGELFF
TRBJ1-1 once TRBV6-5 14 NA TGTGCCAGCAGGCGGGAGACAGTGAACACTGAAGCTTTCTTT CASRRETVNTEAFF
TRBJ1-4 NA TRBV18 16 TRBD1 TGTGCCAGCTCACTTCGACAGGGTGCAACTAATGAAAAACTGTTTTTT CASSLRQGATNEKLFF
TRBJ1-4 few TRBV19 14 NA TGTGCCAGTAGTCCCAGGGCGAGTAATGAAAAACTGTTTTTT CASSPRASNEKLFF
TRBJ2-3 NA TRBV5-5 16 TRBD1 TGTGCCAGCAGCCCCACCGGGACAGGGGGCACAGATACGCAGTATTTT CASSPTGTGGTDTQYF
TRBJ1-2 once TRBV11-2 14 NA TGTGCCAGCAGCCCATACTCAGGGGCCCCTGGCTACACCTTC CASSPYSGAPGYTF
TRBJ1-2 NA TRBV6-5 14 NA TGTGCCAGCACCGACAAGAGGCAGGGAAAGGGCTACACCTTC CASTDKRQGKGYTF
TRBJ1-2 NA TRBV4-1 15 TRBD1 TGCGCCAGCAGCCGGGGACAGGGCTATAACTATGGCTACACCTTC CASSRGQGYNYGYTF
TRBJ2-4 NA TRBV19 14 TRBD1 TGTGCCAGTAGTATGGTGGGGACAGGGGGCATTCAGTACTTC CASSMVGTGGIQYF
TRBJ1-1 NA TRBV2 13 TRBD1 TGTGCCACTCGAAAGGGGGCCGGCACTGAAGCTTTCTTT CATRKGAGTEAFF
TRBJ1-1 NA TRBV3-1/TRBV3-2 13 TRBD1 TGTGCCAGCAGCCAAGTTGGGACAGGGGGAGCTTTCTTT CASSQVGTGGAFF
TRBJ1-1 NA TRBV7-2 16 TRBD1 TGTGCCAGCAGCTTCGGACAGGGGCTGTTAGGAACTGAAGCTTTCTTT CASSFGQGLLGTEAFF
TRBJ2-5 NA TRBV18 16 TRBD1 TGTGCCAGCTCACCACCGAAGGGACAGGGGCGAGAGACCCAGTACTTC CASSPPKGQGRETQYF
TRBJ1-6 NA TRBV9 15 NA TGTGCCAGTCAGGAGGGAAGCTCCTATAATTCACCCCTCCACTTT CASQEGSSYNSPLHF
TRBJ2-2 NA TRBV28 17 TRBD2 TGTGCCAGCAGTCCCCGGGGAGCGGGGGGTAACACCGGGGAGCTGTTTTTT CASSPRGAGGNTGELFF
TRBJ1-3 NA TRBV7-8 19 NA TGTGCCAGCAGCTCCAGCTCATACAGGGCCGGATACTCTGGAAACACCATATATTTT CASSSSSYRAGYSGNTIYF